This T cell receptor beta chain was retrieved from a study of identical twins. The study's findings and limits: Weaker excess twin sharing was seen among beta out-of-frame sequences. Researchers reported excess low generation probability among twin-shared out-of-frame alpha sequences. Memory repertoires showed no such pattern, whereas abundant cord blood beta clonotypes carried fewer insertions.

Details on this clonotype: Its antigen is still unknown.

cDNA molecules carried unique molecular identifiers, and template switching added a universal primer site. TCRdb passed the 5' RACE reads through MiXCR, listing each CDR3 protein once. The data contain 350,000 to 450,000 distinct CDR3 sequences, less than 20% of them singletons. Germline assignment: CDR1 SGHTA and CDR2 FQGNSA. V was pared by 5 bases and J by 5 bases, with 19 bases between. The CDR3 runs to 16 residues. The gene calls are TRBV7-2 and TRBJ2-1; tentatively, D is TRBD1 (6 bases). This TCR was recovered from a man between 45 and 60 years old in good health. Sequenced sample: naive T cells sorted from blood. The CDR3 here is CASSPRRQGFHNEQFF. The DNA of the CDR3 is TGTGCCAGCAGCCCTCGGCGGCAGGGGTTCCACAATGAGCAGTTCTTC.